Sequencing of this T cell receptor beta chain was carried out in a study of CD8 T cells in Susac syndrome. Germline V gene lookup returns CDR1 SQVTM and CDR2 ANQGSEA. V was clipped by 4 bases and J by 9 bases, with 10 bases between them. This CDR3 has 11 amino acids. CD8+ and CD4+ T cells taken from blood had their TCR beta sequenced. While CD8+ and CD4+ T cells were isolated negatively, TEMRA cells were enriched by FACS. Random hexamers were used to reverse transcribe an amount of roughly 0.45 to 1 ug RNA. It was immunoSEQ multiplex PCR that amplified TCR beta CDR3 across 54 Vbeta and 13 Jbeta. Each CDR3 protein is one row after TCRdb ran MiXCR on the immunoSEQ multiplex PCR reads. Among about 130,000 distinct CDR3 sequences listed, around 91% were seen once.

Input material: CD8+ T cells from PBMCs. The chain recombines TRBV29-1 with TRBJ2-1; perhaps TRBD2 as D (6 bases). This TCR was sampled from a human donor with multiple sclerosis. CDR3 sequence (DNA): TGCAGCGTTGCGGAGGGAAGTGAGCAGTTCTTC. Protein product: CSVAEGSEQFF.